This T cell receptor (beta chain) stems from a study of cytotoxic CD8 clonotypes in ibrutinib-treated CLL. Study-wide background: The authors obtained response samples at a median of around 11 months of treatment, range 6 to 36. The sample average was 255,043 productive templates and more than 90,000 productive rearrangements.

Roughly 2 micrograms of genomic DNA came from cryopreserved PBMCs for TCR beta libraries. Findings of the study overall: Clonality went higher at ibrutinib response and then dropped back toward baseline at progression.

Profiled with immunoSEQ multiplex PCR; TCRdb holds only in-frame clones, not every one. This sample has roughly 150,000 clones; around 76% occur once, and the top ten carry 4.5% to 6.5%. A note on this clone: Its matching antigen is unknown.

V gave up 2 bases and J gave up 5 bases, with 13 bases separating them. The CDR3 covers 15 residues. The germline V gene has CDR1 MDHEN and CDR2 SYDVKM. The sample consisted of PBMCs, taken after 24 months of ibrutinib treatment. The TCR comes from a human donor with chronic lymphocytic leukemia. V and J are TRBV28 and TRBJ1-5; no definite D call. The CDR3 DNA is TGTGCCAGCAGTTTAGTTGTGGGAAACCATCAGCCCCAGCATTTT. This sequence encodes CASSLVVGNHQPQHF.